The TCR beta chain under discussion was sequenced for a study of blood T cell repertoires in COVID-19. Study in general: Researchers got acute and convalescent COVID-19 samples from the United States, Italy and Spain.

Measured with immunoSEQ multiplex PCR; TCRdb has only the in-frame clones, and not every one. The table has under 250,000 clones, over 75% seen once. Participants came from under 30 US areas, aged about 18 to 89 years. Exposed volunteers were people who met a COVID-19 case within 2 weeks before study entry. Source material: PBMCs or T cells enriched from blood (not recorded which). This clonotype was obtained from a woman under 40 who had been exposed to COVID-19.

The CDR3 bases are TGTGCCAGCAGCCAAAGCAGGAGGATGCGAAACACCATATATTTT. This encodes CASSQSRRMRNTIYF. This chain links TRBV14 with TRBJ1-3, with no clear D. Germline CDR1 and CDR2: SGHDN and FVKESK. The CDR3 is made up of 15 amino acids. Trimming pared 2 bases from V and 5 bases from J, leaving 13 bases between.